The rows below give T cell receptor beta chains drawn from one sample of a study of T-cell memory formation after mild COVID-19. TCRdb reanalysed the 5' RACE reads using MiXCR and keeps one entry per CDR3 protein. The sample gives around 310,000 distinct CDR3 sequences, roughly an eighth of which show up once; under 25% is in the top ten. Sequenced input: PBMCs or a T cell subset sorted from them (not recorded which). These receptors were collected from a man aged 18 to 30 who had mild COVID-19 (a few samples of this study predate the infection). Cell type and time point are not known. The CDR3 runs from the conserved cysteine through the conserved F or W. The order of the fields is clone size, D gene, V gene, J gene, CDR3 DNA, CDR3 protein. The D gene is left open where the match is weak. Rows give clone size only sometimes, using once, few, many, or a class for an expanded clone.

few,TRBD1,TRBV7-2,TRBJ2-5,TGTGCCAGCAGCTTAGGCGGCAGGGGGCAAGGGGAGACCCAGTACTTC,CASSLGGRGQGETQYF
-,-,TRBV7-6,TRBJ2-5,TGTGCCAGCAGCTTAGCGGGAGTGTGGGGCGAGACCCAGTACTTC,CASSLAGVWGETQYF
few,-,TRBV30,TRBJ2-2,TGTGCCTGGAGTGGGACTATATACACCGGGGAGCTGTTTTTT,CAWSGTIYTGELFF
-,-,TRBV15,TRBJ2-1,TGTGCCACCAGCAGGGGTATAGACAGTTACAATGAGCAGTTCTTC,CATSRGIDSYNEQFF
-,-,TRBV11-2,TRBJ2-1,TGTGCCAGCAGCGCTCCCTTGGGCCGTCGTGGATACAATGAGCAGTTCTTC,CASSAPLGRRGYNEQFF
few,-,TRBV7-9,TRBJ2-4,TGTGCCAGCCGAGGAATGCAGGGACGAAACATTCAGTACTTC,CASRGMQGRNIQYF
-,TRBD2,TRBV15,TRBJ2-3,TGTGCCACCAGCAGAGGACCCCTCGGCCGACGAGTAGCGGGGGGCACAGATACGCAGTATTTT,CATSRGPLGRRVAGGTDTQYF
few,-,TRBV10-1,TRBJ2-7,TGCGCCAGCAGTGAGTCACCATATTCCTACGAGCAGTACTTC,CASSESPYSYEQYF
-,-,TRBV27,TRBJ1-6,TGTGCCAGCAGGTTTCACGGTAATAATTCACCCCTCCACTTT,CASRFHGNNSPLHF
-,-,TRBV21-1,TRBJ2-5,TGTGCCAGCAGCAGTACAGGGAGGGGTCAAGAGACCCAGTACTTC,CASSSTGRGQETQYF
-,TRBD1,TRBV12-5,TRBJ1-2,TGTGCTAGTGGTCGTGAGGGGGCCAGCCTGGGTGGCTACACCTTC,CASGREGASLGGYTF
many,-,TRBV14,TRBJ2-3,TGTGCCAGCAGCCTAGTTAGCACAGATACGCAGTATTTT,CASSLVSTDTQYF
few,TRBD1,TRBV11-2,TRBJ2-3,TGTGCCAGCAGCACGGACCGGGACAGGTTGCCAGATACGCAGTATTTT,CASSTDRDRLPDTQYF
few,TRBD2,TRBV20-1,TRBJ2-3,TGCAGTGCTAGGGAACTAGCGGGGGGTCTTCCTCGCACAGATACGCAGTATTTT,CSARELAGGLPRTDTQYF
few,-,TRBV29-1,TRBJ2-7,TGCAGCGTTCGGGTTGCCCACGAGCAGTACTTC,CSVRVAHEQYF
-,-,TRBV7-9,TRBJ1-1,TGTGCCAGCAGCTTAGTTAGGGCAGAGAGACAATCTGAAGCTTTCTTT,CASSLVRAERQSEAFF